Listed here are 19 T cell receptor beta chains from one sample, sequenced in a study of shared T cell receptors in the human thymus. The table came from immunoSEQ multiplex PCR; TCRdb's copy has only in-frame clones and leaves some out. The repertoire has under 850,000 clones, around 89% of them found once; the top ten carry 0.008% to 0.011%. These same data were also listed under a study on human thymus T cells.

Input material: thymocytes. These receptors were collected from a boy younger than two with a congenital heart defect.

The J gene is TRBJ2-3, the V gene TRBV5-4; D uncertain. Germline CDR1 reads SGHNT; CDR2 reads YYREEE (reference sequence). The CDR3 extends over 13 amino acids. Between the trimmed V and J ends, which lost 4 bases and 5 bases, there was a span of 11 bases. In nucleotides, the CDR3 is TGTGCCAGCAGCCCCACGCGGAGAGATACGCAGTATTTT. Residues: CASSPTRRDTQYF.

This clone was observed a handful of times. This chain's CDR3 is CASRTGPGEKLFF. The CDR3 DNA follows: TGTGCCAGCCGAACAGGGCCCGGGGAAAAACTGTTTTTT. The genes are TRBV28 and TRBJ1-4; a possible D gene is TRBD1 (6 bases). CDR1 is MDHEN, CDR2 SYDVKM, per germline. The V and J ends lost 8 bases and 8 bases respectively, with 15 bases between them. This CDR3 is 13 amino acids long.

The chain recombines TRBV11-1 with TRBJ2-7, with TRBD2 matching over 10 bases. J gave up 2 bases and V 5 bases, and 12 bases lay outside the gene matches. This CDR3 region has 17 residues. Looked up from germline, CDR1 is SGHAT and CDR2 is FQDESV (reference sequence). CDR3 sequence reads: CASSPDSGRPFPYEQYF. The CDR3 bases are TGTGCCAGCAGCCCGGATAGCGGGAGGCCGTTCCCCTACGAGCAGTACTTC.

This chain uses TRBV19 with TRBJ2-1; D is uncertain. Trimming took off 1 base at V and 0 bases at J, with 16 bases between the two ends. The CDR3 runs to 18 residues. Per germline, CDR1 LNHDA and CDR2 SQIVND (reference sequence). The CDR3 nucleotides are TGTGCCAGTAGTATAGTTTTGATCCGGGTGAGCTCCTACAATGAGCAGTTCTTC. Protein sequence: CASSIVLIRVSSYNEQFF.

J is TRBJ2-3 and V is TRBV19; 10 nucleotides line up with TRBD1. V lost 4 bases and J lost 4; bases outside the gene matches: 5. This CDR3 spans 15 amino acids. CDR1 and CDR2 (germline): LNHDA, SQIVND (reference sequence). CDR3 bases: TGTGCCAGTAGTAACGACAGGGGGCCCCCAGATACGCAGTATTTT. This codes for CASSNDRGPPDTQYF.

This clone has more than one count but fewer than ten. CDR3 region: CASSLQTARAYNEQFF. Written as DNA, the CDR3 is TGTGCCAGCAGCTTACAGACAGCTAGGGCTTACAATGAGCAGTTCTTC. The V gene is TRBV7-9, the J gene TRBJ2-1; D may be TRBD1 (5 bases). V was clipped by 2 bases and J by 4 bases, with 15 bases between them. The CDR3 loop spans 16 amino acids. Looked up from germline, CDR1 is SEHNR and CDR2 is FQNEAQ (reference sequence).

The V call is TRBV5-3, the J call TRBJ2-6; no reliable D call. TRBV5-3 is identified as an open reading frame with a role that is uncertain. The CDR3 contains 14 residues. Trimming cost V 4 bases and J 5 bases, with 10 bases left between them. The CDR3 loop is CARSPLKWANVLTF. Here the CDR3 DNA reads TGTGCCAGAAGCCCTCTTAAATGGGCCAACGTCCTGACTTTC.

The chain combines TRBV15 with TRBJ1-2, with 7 bases aligning to TRBD1. The V gene end was trimmed by 1 base and the J gene end by 4 bases; junction bases not matched to a gene: 9. The germline gives CDR1 LNHNV, CDR2 YYDKDF (reference sequence). CDR3 length equals 16 residues. CDR3 residues: CATSRGKGGGFYGYTF. The DNA for the CDR3 is TGTGCCACCAGCAGAGGGAAAGGGGGCGGCTTCTATGGCTACACCTTC.

The V call is TRBV7-2, the J call TRBJ2-5; D possibly corresponds to TRBD1 (6 bases). Between the trimmed V and J ends, which lost 0 bases and 5 bases, there was a span of 13 bases. The CDR3 runs to 15 residues. Germline V lookup: CDR1 SGHTA, CDR2 FQGNSA. The DNA for the CDR3 is TGTGCCAGCAGCTTAGCGGGGGCCAATGGGGAGACCCAGTACTTC. Translated, it gives CASSLAGANGETQYF.

The rearrangement links TRBV18 to TRBJ2-3, with a tentative D call TRBD2 (5 bases). The CDR3 covers 16 residues. Between the trimmed V and J ends, which lost 2 bases and 2 bases, there was a span of 14 bases. CDR1 is KGHSH, CDR2 LQKENI, per germline. This chain's CDR3 is CASSPRRPAATDTQYF. CDR3 DNA: TGTGCCAGCTCACCAAGGCGGCCAGCGGCCACAGATACGCAGTATTTT.

The rearrangement joins TRBV5-6 to TRBJ1-4; D remains unclear. This CDR3 region has 14 residues. With 0 bases removed from V and 6 bases from J, the gap between germline ends came to 9 bases. CDR1 is SGHDT and CDR2 is YYEEEE in the germline V gene. CDR3 in DNA: TGTGCCAGCAGCTTGGGGCAGAATTATGAAAAACTGTTTTTT. As protein: CASSLGQNYEKLFF.

V gene TRBV28 combines with J gene TRBJ2-7, with TRBD1 matching over 7 bases. Unmatched junction bases numbered 13, after V lost 7 bases and J lost 1 base. This CDR3 is 16 amino acids long. The germline V gene has CDR1 MDHEN and CDR2 SYDVKM. CDR3 DNA: TGTGCCAGCACCTCAAGGGGACAGTTTTTTTCCTACGAGCAGTACTTC. It is translated as CASTSRGQFFSYEQYF.

The V and J genes are TRBV28 and TRBJ1-6; no definite D call. The V and J ends lost 10 bases and 10 bases respectively, with 11 bases between them. Germline CDR1 MDHEN, CDR2 SYDVKM. CDR3 size: 11 residues. This CDR3 reads CAISTLSPLHF. The CDR3 DNA reads as TGTGCCATTAGTACCCTCTCACCCCTCCACTTT.

The chain couples TRBV5-8 to TRBJ2-3, with D possibly being TRBD1 (6 bases). Trimming stripped 1 base from V and 0 bases from J, with 15 bases between. There are 17 residues in the CDR3. The germline V gene has CDR1 SGHTS and CDR2 YDEGEE. CDR3 residues: CASSLLSGVPSTDTQYF. In DNA form, the CDR3 reads TGTGCCAGCAGCTTGTTATCAGGGGTCCCTAGCACAGATACGCAGTATTTT.

The V and J genes are TRBV19 and TRBJ2-1, with a weak D call TRBD1 (5 bases). V dropped 2 bases and J dropped 9 bases, with 14 bases sitting between them. Per germline, CDR1 LNHDA and CDR2 SQIVND (reference sequence). The CDR3 is 14 residues long. The CDR3 sequence: CASSIRGQGSEQFF. Written as DNA, the CDR3 is TGTGCCAGTAGTATAAGGGGTCAGGGATCTGAGCAGTTCTTC.

This rearrangement joins TRBV9 to TRBJ2-1; 10 bases fit TRBD2. CDR1 is SGDLS, CDR2 YYNGEE, per germline. Trimming cost V 3 bases and J 12 bases; bases outside gene matches: 9. The CDR3 has 14 residues. DNA for the CDR3: TGTGCCAGCAGCGCCAAGCGGGAGGGGAGGGCGCAGTTCTTC. This codes for CASSAKREGRAQFF.

The chain has TRBV4-1 and TRBJ2-1; 15 nucleotides line up with TRBD2. V lost 4 bases and J lost 7; bases outside the gene matches: 11. CDR3 size: 18 residues. Germline assignment: CDR1 MGHRA and CDR2 YSYEKL. The CDR3 here is CASSPRTSGRAGDNEQFF. CDR3 nucleotide sequence: TGCGCCAGCAGCCCCCGGACTAGCGGGAGGGCCGGGGATAATGAGCAGTTCTTC.

The chain employs TRBV6-5 and TRBJ2-7; D is unresolved. The CDR3 spans 14 residues. V lost 0 bases, J lost 2 bases, and 8 bases lay in between. The V gene's germline CDR1 is MNHEY and CDR2 SVGAGI. The CDR3 DNA is TGTGCCAGCAGTTACTCCACATCAGCCTACGAGCAGTACTTC. It specifies CASSYSTSAYEQYF.

The chain has TRBV12-5 and TRBJ2-1, with D possibly matching TRBD2 (6 bases). Germline V lookup: CDR1 LGHNT, CDR2 FRNRAP. This CDR3 is 15 amino acids long. V lost 3 bases, J lost 9 bases, and 18 bases lay in between. CDR3 nucleotide sequence: TGTGCTAGTGGTTTTCCCCCGGGAGCGCGTTTTGAGCAGTTCTTC. Translated, it gives CASGFPPGARFEQFF.